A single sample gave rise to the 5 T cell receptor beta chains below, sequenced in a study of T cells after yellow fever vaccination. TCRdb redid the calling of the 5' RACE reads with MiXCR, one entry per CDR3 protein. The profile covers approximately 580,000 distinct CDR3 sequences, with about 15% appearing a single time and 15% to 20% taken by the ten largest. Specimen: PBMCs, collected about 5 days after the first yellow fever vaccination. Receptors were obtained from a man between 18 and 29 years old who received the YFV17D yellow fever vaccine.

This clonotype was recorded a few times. CDR3 sequence (DNA): TGTGCCAGCAACACCATGGGGCGTTTTGGGTCACCCCTCCACTTT. Residues: CASNTMGRFGSPLHF. V is TRBV12-3 or TRBV12-4 and J is TRBJ1-6; tentative D call: TRBD1 (5 bases). V shed 7 bases and J shed 10 bases, with 20 bases lying between them. The CDR3 consists of 15 residues.

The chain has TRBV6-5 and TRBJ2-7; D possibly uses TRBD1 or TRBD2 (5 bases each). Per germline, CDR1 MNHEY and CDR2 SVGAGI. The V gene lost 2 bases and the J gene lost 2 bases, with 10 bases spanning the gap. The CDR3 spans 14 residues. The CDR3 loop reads CASSYGDAAYEQYF. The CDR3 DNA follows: TGTGCCAGCAGTTACGGGGACGCCGCCTACGAGCAGTACTTC.

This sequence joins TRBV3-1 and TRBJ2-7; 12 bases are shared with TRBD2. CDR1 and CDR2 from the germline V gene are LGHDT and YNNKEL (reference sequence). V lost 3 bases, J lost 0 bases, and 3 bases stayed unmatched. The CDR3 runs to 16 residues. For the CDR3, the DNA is TGTGCCAGCAGCCATACTAGCGGGGGGATCTCCTACGAGCAGTACTTC. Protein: CASSHTSGGISYEQYF.

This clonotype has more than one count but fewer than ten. CDR3: CASSLAGAGNQPQHF. The CDR3 DNA reads as TGTGCCAGCAGCTTAGCTGGGGCGGGCAATCAGCCCCAGCATTTT. The chain uses TRBV7-9 and TRBJ1-5; a weak D match, TRBD1 (5 bases). Germline values: CDR1 SEHNR, CDR2 FQNEAQ (reference sequence). The CDR3 runs 15 residues. Deletions cut 0 bases from V and 2 bases from J, with 8 bases between.

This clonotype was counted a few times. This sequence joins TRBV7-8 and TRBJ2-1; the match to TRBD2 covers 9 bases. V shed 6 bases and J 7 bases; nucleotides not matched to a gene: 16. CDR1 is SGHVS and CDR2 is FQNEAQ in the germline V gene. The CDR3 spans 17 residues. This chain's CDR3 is CASRVNVWRGGHNEQFF. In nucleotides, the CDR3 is TGTGCCAGCAGAGTTAACGTTTGGCGGGGGGGCCATAATGAGCAGTTCTTC.